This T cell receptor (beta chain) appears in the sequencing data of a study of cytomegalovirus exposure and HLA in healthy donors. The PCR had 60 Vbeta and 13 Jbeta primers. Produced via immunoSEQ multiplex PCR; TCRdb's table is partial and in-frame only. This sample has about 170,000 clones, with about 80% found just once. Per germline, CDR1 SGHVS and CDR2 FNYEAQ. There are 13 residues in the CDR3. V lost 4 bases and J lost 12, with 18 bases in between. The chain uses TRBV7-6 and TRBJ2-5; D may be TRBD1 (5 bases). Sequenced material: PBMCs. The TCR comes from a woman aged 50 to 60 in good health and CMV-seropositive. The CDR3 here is CASSSDINVEKYF. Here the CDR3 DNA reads TGTGCCAGCAGCTCGGACATAAATGTGGAGAAGTACTTC.